Below, 28 T cell receptor beta chains from the same sample are listed, as sequenced in a study of blood T cells in healthy people across ages. Together with a sample-barcoded 5' primer, a J-beta primer mix was included in a second PCR lasting about 6 to 11 cycles. TCRdb passed the 5' RACE reads through MiXCR, listing each CDR3 protein once. Of roughly 1 million distinct CDR3 sequences in the sample, around 25% were seen once. In addition, the sample was reused for a study of T cells of mothers and their children.

Sequences were obtained from blood. These receptors all stem from a girl aged 2 to 9 in good health.

The J gene is TRBJ2-1, the V gene TRBV10-2; D unclear. V shed 7 bases and J shed 5 bases, with 15 bases lying between them. The CDR3 sequence is 14 residues long. Germline assignment: CDR1 WSHSY and CDR2 SAAADI. The CDR3 DNA follows: TGCGCCAGCACTCTGGGCGGAAGACACAATGAGCAGTTCTTC. Its translation: CASTLGGRHNEQFF.

The rearrangement uses TRBV29-1 and TRBJ2-5, with D possibly matching TRBD2 (5 bases). Matching the DNA end better, TRBJ2-1 makes the J call doubtful. This CDR3 is built from 12 residues. Per germline, CDR1 SQVTM and CDR2 ANQGSEA. The CDR3: CSGQLDSHEQFF. The CDR3 DNA follows: TGCAGCGGGCAACTAGACTCCCATGAGCAGTTCTTC.

This chain joins TRBV28 and TRBJ1-5; unclear D gene. Germline CDR1 and CDR2: MDHEN and SYDVKM. The CDR3 has 9 residues. DNA for the CDR3: TGTGCTCCCCTCACGCCCCAGCATTTT. The encoded protein is CAPLTPQHF.

This clonotype was counted ten times or more. The genes are TRBV7-2 and TRBJ1-1; D perhaps matches TRBD1 (5 bases). Germline CDR1 SGHTA, CDR2 FQGNSA. The V end was cut by 6 bases, the J end by 7 bases, with 9 bases between. The CDR3 has 11 residues. The DNA of the CDR3 is TGTGCCAGCAGTTTGGGGCTTGAAGCTTTCTTT. It translates to CASSLGLEAFF.

J is TRBJ2-7 and V is TRBV27, with no clear D. This CDR3 has 14 amino acids. Germline V CDR1 and CDR2: MNHEY, SMNVEV (reference sequence). V was cut by 7 bases and J by 5 bases, with 18 bases left in between. CDR3 sequence: CASNGPAAGDEQYF. DNA of the CDR3: TGTGCCAGCAACGGGCCGGCCGCAGGAGACGAGCAGTACTTC.

The V and J genes are TRBV15 and TRBJ2-5; D is undetermined. The J call may be incorrect, as the DNA end agrees better with TRBJ2-1. Germline values: CDR1 LNHNV, CDR2 YYDKDF (reference sequence). CDR3 length: 12 amino acids. The CDR3 region has the DNA TGTGCCACCAGCCGGAGCACCTATGAGCAGTTCTTC. Its protein is CATSRSTYEQFF.

This clonotype was seen a few times. This chain connects TRBV14 to TRBJ1-2, with 8 bases that match TRBD1. Trimming at V came to 1 base and at J to 7 bases, leaving 8 bases not matched to a gene. The CDR3 has 15 amino acids. Germline-derived CDR1 and CDR2 are SGHDN and FVKESK. In nucleotides, the CDR3 is TGTGCCAGCAGCCAAGGTGGGACAGGCCCCCGTGGCTACACCTTC. It encodes CASSQGGTGPRGYTF.

The V call is TRBV4-2, the J call TRBJ1-2, with unresolved D. Trimming stripped 0 bases from V and 5 bases from J, with 10 bases between. The CDR3 has 14 residues. Per germline, CDR1 LGHNA and CDR2 YNFKEQ. The CDR3 DNA sequence: TGTGCCAGCAGCCAAGATTTGGCAGATTATGGCTACACCTTC. Its protein is CASSQDLADYGYTF.

The genes are TRBV7-2 and TRBJ2-6; D call uncertain. The germline CDR1 and CDR2 sequences are SGHTA and FQGNSA. Trimming pared 5 bases from V and 4 bases from J, leaving 12 bases between. There are 15 residues in the CDR3. In nucleotides, the CDR3 is TGTGCCAGCAGCGTATTGGGTATCGGGGCCAACGTCCTGACTTTC. It specifies CASSVLGIGANVLTF.

Comments on this clonotype: The junction does not match germline at one end; this may be a read error. The chain couples TRBV6-1 to TRBJ2-2; D is ambiguous. Germline CDR1 reads MNHNS; CDR2 reads SASEGT. The CDR3 has 12 amino acids. The chain's CDR3 is CASRQNSGELFF. For the CDR3, the DNA is TGTGCCAGCAGGCAGAACTCCGGGGAGCTGTTTTTT.

This clonotype occurred a few times. The V call is TRBV19, the J call TRBJ1-2; D call uncertain. CDR1 LNHDA and CDR2 SQIVND come from the germline V gene (reference sequence). Deletions cut 5 bases from V and 3 bases from J, with 13 bases between. CDR3 length equals 14 residues. The CDR3 nucleotides read TGTGCCAGTAGTCCCCCCGGGCGGGACTATGGCTACACCTTC. Translated: CASSPPGRDYGYTF.

The chain recombines TRBV18 with TRBJ2-1; unclear D gene. V gave up 3 bases and J gave up 5 bases, with 8 bases separating them. The CDR3 totals 13 residues. CDR1 is KGHSH and CDR2 is LQKENI in the germline V gene. CDR3 amino acids: CASSPLTNNEQFF. In DNA form, the CDR3 reads TGTGCCAGCTCACCCCTCACAAACAATGAGCAGTTCTTC.

The CDR3: CASSLWVGGPDAGELFF. The CDR3 nucleotides are TGTGCCAGCAGTTTATGGGTCGGAGGGCCGGACGCCGGGGAGCTGTTTTTT. The rearrangement joins TRBV27 to TRBJ2-2; a weak D match, TRBD2 (6 bases). The V and J ends lost 1 base and 6 bases respectively, with 18 bases between them. The germline CDR1 and CDR2 sequences are MNHEY and SMNVEV (reference sequence). The CDR3 has 17 amino acids.

This clonotype was found a few times. V and J are TRBV7-9 and TRBJ2-7; the match to TRBD1 covers 8 bases. The CDR3 sequence is 15 residues long. Germline V CDR1 and CDR2: SEHNR, FQNEAQ (reference sequence). J lost 4 bases, V lost 5 bases, and 10 bases had no gene match. Written as DNA, the CDR3 is TGTGCCAGCAGCCCCCCACAGGACAGGGCTTACGAGCAGTACTTC. Protein product: CASSPPQDRAYEQYF.

This clonotype turned up a few times. This CDR3 reads CASSWGGRMAREQYF. Written as DNA, the CDR3 is TGTGCCTCCTCATGGGGCGGGAGAATGGCGAGGGAGCAGTACTTC. The chain combines TRBV15 with TRBJ2-7, with 7 positions matching TRBD2. This CDR3 spans 15 amino acids. Germline CDR1 is LNHNV and CDR2 is YYDKDF (reference sequence). Trimming removed 11 bases from V and 7 bases from J; junction bases left unmatched: 20.

This rearrangement joins TRBV20-1 to TRBJ1-4; no clear D gene. The germline gives CDR1 DFQATT, CDR2 SNEGSKA (reference sequence). V was shortened by 7 bases and J by 8 bases, with 17 bases between the two germline ends. This CDR3 is 13 amino acids long. The DNA for the CDR3 is TGCAGTGGCCTAGAGGTGGGGAGGGAAAAACTGTTTTTT. It encodes CSGLEVGREKLFF.

The rearrangement links TRBV10-3 to TRBJ2-7; D gene unclear. Trimming left V 10 bases short and J 0 bases short, with 13 bases between. CDR1 ENHRY and CDR2 SYGVKD come from the germline V gene. The CDR3 loop spans 13 amino acids. The CDR3 sequence: CANSAGNSYEQYF. As DNA, the CDR3 is TGTGCCAACTCAGCTGGGAACTCCTACGAGCAGTACTTC.

This rearrangement joins TRBV6-1 to TRBJ1-1, with D perhaps TRBD1 (5 bases). The CDR3 sequence is 14 residues long. Trimming took off 6 bases at V and 2 bases at J, with 13 bases between the two ends. Germline CDR1 MNHNS, CDR2 SASEGT. DNA for the CDR3: TGTGCCAGCAGGCTCGAGGGGACTAACACTGAAGCTTTCTTT. This codes for CASRLEGTNTEAFF.

In its sample, this clonotype was seen a few times. The chain couples TRBV7-8 to TRBJ2-1; D might be TRBD2 (5 bases). The CDR3 is 14 residues long. The V end lost 7 bases, the J end lost 6 bases, and 16 bases lay between the germline ends. The germline V gene encodes CDR1 SGHVS and CDR2 FQNEAQ. This chain's CDR3 is CASTIDGRANEQFF. CDR3 DNA: TGTGCCAGCACAATCGACGGGCGGGCCAATGAGCAGTTCTTC.

This sequence joins TRBV7-9 and TRBJ2-5; 7 bases match TRBD2. The germline gives CDR1 SEHNR, CDR2 FQNEAQ (reference sequence). The CDR3 consists of 16 residues. J was trimmed by 5 bases and V by 5 bases; bases with no gene match: 14. CDR3 coding DNA: TGTGCCAGCAGCCCCCCCCTAGCGGTGTACCGGGAGACCCAGTACTTC. Its protein is CASSPPLAVYRETQYF.

This clonotype was seen a few times. The chain combines TRBV4-1 with TRBJ2-3; TRBD2 matches at 10 bases. The germline gives CDR1 MGHRA, CDR2 YSYEKL. The V and J ends lost 1 base and 4 bases, in that order; junction bases with no gene match: 5. The CDR3 loop spans 16 amino acids. The CDR3: CASSQGLTSGSDTQYF. The CDR3 DNA follows: TGCGCCAGCAGCCAAGGTTTGACTAGCGGGTCAGATACGCAGTATTTT.

The chain uses TRBV7-2 and TRBJ1-5; 8 bases line up with TRBD1. CDR3 size: 13 residues. After removal of 5 bases from V and 7 bases from J, the junction contained 4 bases not matched to a gene. Germline CDR1 reads SGHTA; CDR2 reads FQGNSA. CDR3 loop: CASSQDRAQPQHF. DNA for the CDR3: TGTGCCAGCAGCCAGGACAGGGCCCAGCCCCAGCATTTT.

This clonotype was found a few times. The chain joins TRBV25-1 to TRBJ2-1, with no clear D. TRBJ2-7 matches the DNA end more closely, so the J call is doubtful. The CDR3 extends over 12 amino acids. CDR1 and CDR2 (germline): MGHDK, SYGVNS. CDR3 sequence: CASSDLYYEQYF. The CDR3 DNA sequence: TGTGCCAGCAGTGATCTCTACTACGAGCAGTACTTC.

In this sample, this clonotype turned up a few times. The V and J genes are TRBV29-1 and TRBJ1-2; TRBD1 matches at 7 bases. In germline, CDR1 is SQVTM, CDR2 ANQGSEA. V dropped 3 bases and J dropped 4; count of bases not matched to a gene: 8. This CDR3 has 14 residues. This CDR3 is CSVETSTGSYGYTF. The CDR3 DNA sequence: TGCAGCGTTGAGACGTCGACAGGGAGCTATGGCTACACCTTC.

This clonotype was seen more than once but under ten times. The CDR3 nucleotides read TGCGCCAGCAGCTTGGGACAGGTCGTGAACACCGGGGAGCTGTTTTTT. Residues: CASSLGQVVNTGELFF. The chain joins TRBV5-1 to TRBJ2-2, with a tentative D call TRBD1 (6 bases). The V gene lost 0 bases and the J gene lost 1 base, with 10 bases spanning the gap. Looked up from germline, CDR1 is SGHRS and CDR2 is YFSETQ. CDR3 size: 16 residues. Variable domain in full (rest from reference TRBV5-1 and TRBJ2-2): KAGVTQTPRYLIKTRGQQVTLSCSPISGHRSVSWYQQTPGQGLQFLFEYFSETQRNKGNFPGRFSGRQFSNSRSEMNVSTLELGDSALYLCASSLGQVVNTGELFFGEGSRLTVL.

The chain has TRBV10-2 and TRBJ2-5; D not resolved. The better agreement between TRBJ2-7 and the DNA end casts doubt on the J call. Germline-derived CDR1 and CDR2 are WSHSY and SAAADI. The CDR3 runs 15 residues. The CDR3 spells CASRVDHTPTYEQYF. The CDR3 DNA sequence: TGCGCCAGCAGAGTTGATCATACACCCACCTACGAGCAGTACTTC.

This clonotype was counted only a few times. The genes are TRBV10-3 and TRBJ2-1; possibly TRBD1 for D (5 bases). The CDR3 covers 15 residues. Germline V gives CDR1 ENHRY, CDR2 SYGVKD. With 4 bases removed from V and 3 bases from J, the gap between germline ends came to 13 bases. The CDR3 is CAISVARQSYNEQFF. The CDR3 DNA is TGTGCCATCAGTGTTGCCCGACAGAGCTACAATGAGCAGTTCTTC.

To note about this clonotype: Here the CDR3 omits its conserved ending phenylalanine or tryptophan, so a read error is the likely source. The chain has TRBV12-3 or TRBV12-4 and TRBJ2-1; 13 bases agree with TRBD2. This CDR3 contains 17 residues. The J segment lost 1 base and the V segment lost 5 bases, leaving 5 bases of the junction unmatched. CDR3 nucleotides: TGTGCCAGCAGTAGCGGGACTAGCGGGGTTTCCTACAATGAGCAGTTCCTC. Translating gives CASSSGTSGVSYNEQFL.